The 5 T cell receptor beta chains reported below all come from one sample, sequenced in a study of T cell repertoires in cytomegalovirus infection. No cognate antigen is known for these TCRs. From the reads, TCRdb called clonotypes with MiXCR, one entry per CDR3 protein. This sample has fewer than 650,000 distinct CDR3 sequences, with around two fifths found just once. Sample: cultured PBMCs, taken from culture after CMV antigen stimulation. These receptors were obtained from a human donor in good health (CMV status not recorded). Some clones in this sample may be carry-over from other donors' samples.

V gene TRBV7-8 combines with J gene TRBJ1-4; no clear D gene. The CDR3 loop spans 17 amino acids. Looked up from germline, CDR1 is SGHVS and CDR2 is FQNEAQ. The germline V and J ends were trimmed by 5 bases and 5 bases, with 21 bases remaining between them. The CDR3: CASSLHRWRPVNEKLFF. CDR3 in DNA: TGTGCCAGCAGCCTCCATCGTTGGCGGCCGGTAAATGAAAAACTGTTTTTT.

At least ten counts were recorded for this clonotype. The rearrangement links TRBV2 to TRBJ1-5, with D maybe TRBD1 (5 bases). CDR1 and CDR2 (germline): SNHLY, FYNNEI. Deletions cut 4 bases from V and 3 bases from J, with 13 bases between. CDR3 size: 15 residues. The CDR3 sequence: CASSVTRGDNQPQHF. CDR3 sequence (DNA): TGTGCCAGCAGTGTAACCCGGGGGGACAATCAGCCCCAGCATTTT. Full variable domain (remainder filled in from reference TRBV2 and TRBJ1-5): EPEVTQTPSHQVTQMGQEVILRCVPISNHLYFYWYRQILGQKVEFLVSFYNNEISEKSEIFDDQFSVERPDGSNFTLKIRSTKLEDSAMYFCASSVTRGDNQPQHFGDGTRLSIL.

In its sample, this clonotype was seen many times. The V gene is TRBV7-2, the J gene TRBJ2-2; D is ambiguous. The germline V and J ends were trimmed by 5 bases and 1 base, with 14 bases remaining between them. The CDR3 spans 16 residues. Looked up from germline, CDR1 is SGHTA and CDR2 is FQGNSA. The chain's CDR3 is CASSRSSVKNTGELFF. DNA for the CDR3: TGTGCCAGCAGCCGCAGCTCAGTCAAGAACACCGGGGAGCTGTTTTTT.

CDR3 protein: CASSQVFAGTGKNIQYF. CDR3 DNA sequence: TGCGCCAGCAGCCAAGTTTTCGCCGGGACAGGGAAAAACATTCAGTACTTC. The chain couples TRBV4-1 to TRBJ2-4; TRBD1 matches at 9 bases. The length of the CDR3 is 17 residues. J lost 4 bases, V lost 1 base, and 8 bases had no gene match. Germline CDR1 is MGHRA and CDR2 is YSYEKL.

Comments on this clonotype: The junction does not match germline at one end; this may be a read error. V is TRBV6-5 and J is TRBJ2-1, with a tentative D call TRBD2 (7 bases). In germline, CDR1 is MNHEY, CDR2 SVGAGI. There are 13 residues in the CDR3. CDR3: CASNYGGRQEQFF. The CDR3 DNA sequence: TGTGCCAGCAATTACGGGGGGCGTCAAGAGCAGTTCTTC.